Shown below are 3 T cell receptor beta chains from a single sample sequenced in a study of technical replicates of blood from a few donors. TCRdb's copy holds only in-frame clones and misses some; the assay was immunoSEQ multiplex PCR. The table records tens of thousands of clones, around 97% of them present only once. The specimen sequenced was T cells isolated from PBMCs. The receptors were gathered from a human donor in good health.

The V and J genes are TRBV18 and TRBJ1-1; D not resolved. Germline CDR1 and CDR2: KGHSH and LQKENI. V lost 6 bases and J 0 bases, leaving 8 bases between the germline ends. The CDR3 covers 13 residues. CDR3 region: CASSGGMNTEAFF. The CDR3 coding sequence is TGTGCCAGCTCGGGAGGGATGAACACTGAAGCTTTCTTT.

This chain joins TRBV11-2 and TRBJ1-2, with a tentative D call TRBD1 (6 bases). The CDR3 totals 13 residues. Trimming took off 5 bases at V and 4 bases at J, with 11 bases between the two ends. From germline, CDR1 is SGHAT and CDR2 FQNNGV. The CDR3 protein is CASSQDRLYGYTF. CDR3 bases: TGTGCCAGCAGCCAGGACAGACTCTATGGCTACACCTTC.

V and J are TRBV6-1 and TRBJ1-5; 8 positions match TRBD1. V lost 2 bases to trimming and J lost 15 bases; unmatched junction nucleotides: 9. CDR3 size: 13 residues. The germline CDR1 and CDR2 sequences are MNHNS and SASEGT. The CDR3 DNA sequence: TGTGCCAGCAGTGAAAGGGAAACAGGGGGGCGGCATTTT. Its protein is CASSERETGGRHF.